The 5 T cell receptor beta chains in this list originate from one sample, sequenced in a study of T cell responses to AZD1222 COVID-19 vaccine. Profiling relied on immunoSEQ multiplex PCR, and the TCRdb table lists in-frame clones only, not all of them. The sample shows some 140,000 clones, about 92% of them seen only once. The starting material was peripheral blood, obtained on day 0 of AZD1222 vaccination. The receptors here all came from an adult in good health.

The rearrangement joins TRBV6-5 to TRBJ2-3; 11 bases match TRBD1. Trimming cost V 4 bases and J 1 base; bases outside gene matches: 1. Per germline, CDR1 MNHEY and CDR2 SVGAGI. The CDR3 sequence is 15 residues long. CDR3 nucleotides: TGTGCCAGCAGTTGGACAGGGGGCGGCACAGATACGCAGTATTTT. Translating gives CASSWTGGGTDTQYF.

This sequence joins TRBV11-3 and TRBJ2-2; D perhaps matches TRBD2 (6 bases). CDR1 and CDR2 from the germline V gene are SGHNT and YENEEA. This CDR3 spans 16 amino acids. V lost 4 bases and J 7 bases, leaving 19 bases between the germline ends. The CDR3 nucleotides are TGTGCCAGCAGCTCCGACGGGAGCCGGGGTCTCGGGGAGCTGTTTTTT. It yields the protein CASSSDGSRGLGELFF.

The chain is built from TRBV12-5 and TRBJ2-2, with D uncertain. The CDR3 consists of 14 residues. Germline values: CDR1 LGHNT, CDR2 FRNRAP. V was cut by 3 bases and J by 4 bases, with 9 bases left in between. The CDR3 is CASGFRTGTGELFF. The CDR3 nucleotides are TGTGCTAGTGGTTTCCGAACGGGCACCGGGGAGCTGTTTTTT.

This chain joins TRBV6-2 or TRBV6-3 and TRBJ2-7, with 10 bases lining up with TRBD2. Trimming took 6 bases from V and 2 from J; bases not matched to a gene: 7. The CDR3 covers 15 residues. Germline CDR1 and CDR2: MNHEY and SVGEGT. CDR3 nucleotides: TGTGCCAGCAGCTTAAGCGGGAGGGAGACCTACGAGCAGTACTTC. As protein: CASSLSGRETYEQYF.

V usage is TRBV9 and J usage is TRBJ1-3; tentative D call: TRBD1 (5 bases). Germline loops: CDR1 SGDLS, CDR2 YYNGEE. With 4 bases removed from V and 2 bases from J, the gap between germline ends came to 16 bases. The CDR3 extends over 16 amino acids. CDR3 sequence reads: CASSSRDGETGNTIYF. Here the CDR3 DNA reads TGTGCCAGCAGCTCCCGGGACGGGGAGACTGGAAACACCATATATTTT.